The 15 T cell receptor beta chains below come from one sample, sequenced in a study of vaccination effects on CD4 cells after COVID-19. The antigens for these receptors are not known. Clones were sequenced by immunoSEQ multiplex PCR, and TCRdb holds only the in-frame ones, with some missing. The sample consists of tens of thousands of clones, nearly 75% of them appearing once. On roughly day 9 of culture, CD4+ T cells were separated out. The participants, recipients of two vaccine doses, got either BNT162b2 or mRNA-1273. This sample comprised CD4+ T cells from PBMCs cultured without peptide, obtained after COVID-19 vaccination. These receptor sequences come from a human donor who received a COVID-19 vaccine.

This chain joins TRBV6-4 and TRBJ1-1; D call uncertain. Germline CDR1 is MRHNA and CDR2 is SNTAGT. V was trimmed by 2 bases and J by 0 bases, leaving 10 bases between them. The CDR3 length is 15 residues. As DNA, the CDR3 is TGTGCCAGCAGTGACCTGGAACACTTGAACACTGAAGCTTTCTTT. This codes for CASSDLEHLNTEAFF.

This clone was counted a few times. V gene TRBV5-5 combines with J gene TRBJ2-2; 10 nucleotides match TRBD1. The germline V gene has CDR1 SGHKS and CDR2 YYEKEE (reference sequence). The CDR3 is made up of 16 amino acids. After removal of 2 bases from V and 7 bases from J, the junction contained 8 bases not matched to a gene. Here the CDR3 reads CASSFAGTGVGGELFF. The CDR3 nucleotides read TGTGCCAGCAGCTTCGCCGGGACAGGGGTGGGCGGGGAGCTGTTTTTT. Filled out from reference TRBV5-5 and TRBJ2-2, the complete variable domain reads DAGVTQSPTHLIKTRGQQVTLRCSPISGHKSVSWYQQVLGQGPQFIFQYYEKEERGRGNFPDRFSARQFPNYSSELNVNALLLGDSALYLCASSFAGTGVGGELFFGEGSRLTVL.

This chain connects TRBV30 to TRBJ2-1; D gene unclear. CDR3 size: 10 residues. The germline CDR1 and CDR2 sequences are GTSNPN and SVGIG (reference sequence). V was pared by 0 bases and J by 7 bases, with 1 base between. The CDR3 reads CAWSVNEQFF. As DNA, the CDR3 is TGTGCCTGGAGTGTAAATGAGCAGTTCTTC.

The chain joins TRBV3-1 (or the pseudogene TRBV3-2) to TRBJ1-5; perhaps TRBD1 as D (5 bases). CDR1 LGHDT and CDR2 YNNKEL come from the germline V gene (reference sequence). V lost 2 bases and J lost 7, with 12 bases in between. CDR3 length equals 14 residues. The CDR3 DNA is TGTGCCAGCAGCCAAAGGGGCAGCACACAGCCCCAGCATTTT. Protein: CASSQRGSTQPQHF.

The chain combines TRBV2 with TRBJ2-3, with 7 bases lining up with TRBD1. The J segment lost 6 bases and the V segment lost 3 bases, leaving 6 bases of the junction unmatched. This CDR3 comprises 14 residues. Germline V lookup: CDR1 SNHLY, CDR2 FYNNEI. The DNA of the CDR3 is TGTGCCAGCAGTGATACTGGCAGGGGGGATACGCAGTATTTT. It is translated as CASSDTGRGDTQYF. Drawing the rest from reference TRBV2 and TRBJ2-3, the complete variable domain is EPEVTQTPSHQVTQMGQEVILRCVPISNHLYFYWYRQILGQKVEFLVSFYNNEISEKSEIFDDQFSVERPDGSNFTLKIRSTKLEDSAMYFCASSDTGRGDTQYFGPGTRLTVL.

This clone was counted between two and nine times. J is TRBJ1-6 and V is TRBV30; weak D call: TRBD1 (5 bases). Germline assignment: CDR1 GTSNPN and CDR2 SVGIG (reference sequence). The CDR3 is 12 amino acids. V shed 7 bases and J shed 9 bases, with 13 bases lying between them. CDR3 nucleotides: TGTGCCTCCGGGACCGGGGTTTCACCCCTCCACTTT. This gives the protein CASGTGVSPLHF. The complete variable domain, with remaining parts taken from reference TRBV30 and TRBJ1-6, reads SQTIHQWPATLVQPVGSPLSLECTVEGTSNPNLYWYRQAAGRGLQLLFYSVGIGQISSEVPQNLSASRPQDRQFILSSKKLLLSDSGFYLCASGTGVSPLHFGNGTRLTVT.

The sample holds a few counts of this clone. The chain links TRBV28 to TRBJ1-5; D is unresolved. Germline V gene sequence: CDR1 MDHEN, CDR2 SYDVKM. Trimming removed 7 bases from V and 6 bases from J, with 16 bases in between. The CDR3 is made up of 14 amino acids. The DNA of the CDR3 is TGTGCCAGCACCAACGGACTAGGGAGTCAGCCCCAGCATTTT. Translated: CASTNGLGSQPQHF.

V and J are TRBV11-2 and TRBJ2-7; 7 positions match TRBD2. This CDR3 has 15 amino acids. Trimming at V came to 3 bases and at J to 2 bases, leaving 7 bases not matched to a gene. The V gene's germline CDR1 is SGHAT and CDR2 FQNNGV. The CDR3 here is CASSLGLGGTYEQYV. The CDR3 DNA sequence: TGTGCCAGCAGCTTGGGTTTGGGGGGGACCTACGAGCAGTACGTC.

This rearrangement joins TRBV10-3 to TRBJ2-1; 8 bases line up with TRBD2. Per germline, CDR1 ENHRY and CDR2 SYGVKD. This CDR3 has 15 amino acids. V shed 10 bases, J shed 5 bases, and the junction held 13 bases outside the gene matches. CDR3 amino acids: CATLNSGGANNEQFF. The CDR3, as DNA: TGTGCCACCCTGAACAGCGGGGGAGCTAACAATGAGCAGTTCTTC.

A few counts support this clone. The chain employs TRBV28 and TRBJ1-1; no reliable D call. Between the trimmed V and J ends, which lost 2 bases and 7 bases, there was a span of 8 bases. Germline assignment: CDR1 MDHEN and CDR2 SYDVKM. This CDR3 region has 12 residues. CDR3 region: CASSLRGLEAFF. The CDR3 region has the DNA TGTGCCAGCAGTTTACGAGGACTTGAAGCTTTCTTT.

The sample holds a few counts of this clone. CDR3 residues: CASSYSGPPGSPLHF. Written as DNA, the CDR3 is TGTGCCAGCAGTTACTCGGGTCCACCGGGTTCACCCCTCCACTTT. The chain combines TRBV6-5 with TRBJ1-6; D gene uncertain. From germline, CDR1 is MNHEY and CDR2 SVGAGI. The CDR3 runs 15 residues. The V end lost 0 bases, the J end lost 9 bases, and 12 bases lay between the germline ends.

The chain has TRBV2 and TRBJ2-1, with D perhaps TRBD1 (6 bases). Per germline, CDR1 SNHLY and CDR2 FYNNEI. This CDR3 spans 13 amino acids. Trimming stripped 5 bases from V and 5 bases from J, with 10 bases between. The CDR3 coding sequence is TGTGCCAGCAGTCTGGACAGAAACAATGAGCAGTTCTTC. Translation: CASSLDRNNEQFF.

The chain links TRBV18 to TRBJ2-3; tentative D call: TRBD1 (6 bases). The germline gives CDR1 KGHSH, CDR2 LQKENI. The CDR3 length is 15 residues. Trimming took off 6 bases at V and 3 bases at J, with 16 bases between the two ends. CDR3 DNA: TGTGCCAGCTCGGGTGTAGGGGGACGGACAGATACGCAGTATTTT. As protein: CASSGVGGRTDTQYF. Based on the CDR3 plus reference TRBV18 and TRBJ2-3, the full variable domain is NAGVMQNPRHLVRRRGQEARLRCSPMKGHSHVYWYRQLPEEGLKFMVYLQKENIIDESGMPKERFSAEFPKEGPSILRIQQVVRGDSAAYFCASSGVGGRTDTQYFGPGTRLTVL.

The rearrangement links TRBV20-1 to TRBJ1-3; tentative D call: TRBD1 (5 bases). This CDR3 spans 16 amino acids. Trimming left V 3 bases short and J 0 bases short, with 15 bases between. Germline values: CDR1 DFQATT, CDR2 SNEGSKA (reference sequence). CDR3: CSASCAGPSSGNTIYF. In DNA, the CDR3 is TGCAGTGCTAGTTGTGCAGGGCCGAGCTCTGGAAACACCATATATTTT.

V is TRBV2 and J is TRBJ1-2, with D perhaps matching TRBD1 (5 bases). Trimming stripped 6 bases from V and 8 bases from J, with 16 bases between. This CDR3 has 13 amino acids. From germline, CDR1 is SNHLY and CDR2 FYNNEI. The CDR3 loop reads CASRGTVGWGYTF. The CDR3, as DNA: TGTGCCAGCAGGGGGACTGTTGGATGGGGCTACACCTTC.